The 29 T cell receptor beta chains presented below share a single source sample, sequenced in a study of spatial heterogeneity in lung cancer. Time point described: sample taken at primary tumor resection. Regarding the study as a whole: The study found that expanded intratumoral alpha and beta TCR counts tracked tumor mutation counts.

Each CDR3 protein gets one entry after TCRdb re-called the 5' RACE reads with MiXCR. This sample has 17,000 or so distinct CDR3 sequences, with approximately 6.2% found just once. The antigens of these receptors remain unknown. The material was lung tumor tissue, obtained at surgery. The receptors stem from a male donor with early-stage non-small cell lung cancer.

This clonotype was picked up many times. Found in a library prepared for alpha chains, this beta chain is an off-target read, and its abundance has little meaning. The gene calls are TRBV20-1 and TRBJ2-1, with D perhaps assigned TRBD1 or TRBD2 (6 bases each). This CDR3 contains 16 residues. Trimming removed 3 bases at V and 2 bases at J, with 17 bases between. CDR1 and CDR2 (germline): DFQATT, SNEGSKA (reference sequence). CDR3 region: CSARRRGPRAYNEQFF. The DNA of the CDR3 is TGCAGTGCTAGGAGACGGGGGCCCAGGGCCTACAATGAGCAGTTCTTC.

This clonotype counts as medium-sized (0.01 to 0.1%). Since the library was made to target alpha chains, this beta chain is a stray read and its abundance is not meaningful. The V and J genes are TRBV20-1 and TRBJ1-1; D unclear. The CDR3 is made up of 14 amino acids. Trimming pared 3 bases from V and 1 base from J, leaving 12 bases between. Per germline, CDR1 DFQATT and CDR2 SNEGSKA (reference sequence). CDR3 DNA: TGCAGTGCTAGGGCTCAAGAGAAGAACACTGAAGCTTTCTTT. Its translation is CSARAQEKNTEAFF.

This clonotype was seen repeatedly, ten times or more. Since the library was made to target alpha chains, this beta chain is a stray read and its abundance is not meaningful. This chain uses TRBV7-2 with TRBJ2-3, with D possibly being TRBD2 (5 bases). This CDR3 contains 14 residues. Per the germline V gene, CDR1 is SGHTA and CDR2 is FQGNSA. V dropped 4 bases and J dropped 1 base, with 9 bases sitting between them. The CDR3 spells CASSSDFRTDTQYF. DNA for the CDR3: TGTGCCAGCAGCTCGGACTTTCGCACAGATACGCAGTATTTT.

This clonotype rates as medium-sized. Little can be read into the size of this beta chain, an off-target read in a library designed for alpha chains. The V gene is TRBV28, the J gene TRBJ2-1, with 7 bases matching TRBD2. Germline CDR1 and CDR2: MDHEN and SYDVKM. The CDR3 runs 14 residues. The junction had 5 bases not matched to a gene; V was cut back by 2 bases and J by 7 bases. The CDR3 coding sequence is TGTGCCAGCAGTTTAAGCGGGGATATTAATGAGCAGTTCTTC. Translating it yields CASSLSGDINEQFF.

This clonotype turned up a few times. Because this beta chain is a stray read in a library intended to capture alpha chains, its abundance should not be given much weight. This sequence joins TRBV27 and TRBJ2-6; weak D call: TRBD2 (5 bases). Germline V lookup: CDR1 MNHEY, CDR2 SMNVEV (reference sequence). CDR3 length equals 16 residues. Trimming shortened V by 4 bases and J by 0 bases, and 10 bases separated the two germline ends. CDR3 sequence reads: CASSSRGASGANVLTF. CDR3 bases: TGTGCCAGCAGTTCCCGGGGAGCCTCTGGGGCCAACGTCCTGACTTTC.

Turning to this clonotype: In a library made to pick up alpha chains, this beta chain is a stray read with a size that means little. The chain employs TRBV6-1 and TRBJ2-1; 11 bases are shared with TRBD2. CDR1 and CDR2 from the germline V gene are MNHNS and SASEGT. J gave up 2 bases and V 7 bases, and 7 bases lay outside the gene matches. There are 16 residues in the CDR3. The CDR3 here is CASKGASGGTYNEQFF. The CDR3, as DNA: TGTGCCAGCAAGGGTGCTAGCGGGGGGACCTACAATGAGCAGTTCTTC.

This clonotype has a count of ten or more. Since the library was made to target alpha chains, this beta chain is a stray read and its abundance is not meaningful. The chain couples TRBV20-1 to TRBJ2-3; 12 nucleotides agree with TRBD2. The junction had 3 bases not matched to a gene; V was cut back by 2 bases and J by 3 bases. Germline CDR1 reads DFQATT; CDR2 reads SNEGSKA (reference sequence). CDR3 length equals 15 residues. CDR3 DNA sequence: TGCAGTGCTAGAACCGGACTAGCGGGAACAGATACGCAGTATTTT. Protein product: CSARTGLAGTDTQYF.

This clonotype was observed at least ten times. The size of this beta chain means little, since it is a stray read in a library made for alpha chains. The chain couples TRBV4-1 to TRBJ2-7, with 7 positions matching TRBD2. Germline CDR1 and CDR2: MGHRA and YSYEKL. J gave up 0 bases and V 1 base, and 6 bases lay outside the gene matches. The CDR3 is 16 residues long. CDR3 coding DNA: TGCGCCAGCAGCCAAGCAGTACGGGAGGACTCCTACGAGCAGTACTTC. It encodes CASSQAVREDSYEQYF.

On this clonotype itself: Because the library targeted alpha chains, this beta chain is an off-target read whose size means little. This chain links TRBV25-1 with TRBJ2-5; TRBD2 agrees at 8 bases. The length of the CDR3 is 15 residues. Germline values: CDR1 MGHDK, CDR2 SYGVNS. Germline trimming cut 2 bases from V and 4 bases from J; bases unmatched to any gene: 6. CDR3 nucleotide sequence: TGTGCCAGCAGTGAAAGGAGCGGGGGAGGAGAGACCCAGTACTTC. Translation gives CASSERSGGGETQYF.

This clonotype has ten or more counts. This beta chain lies outside the target of a library built for alpha chains; its clone size means little. The rearrangement joins TRBV29-1 to TRBJ2-5; D is perhaps TRBD2 (5 bases). Germline V lookup: CDR1 SQVTM, CDR2 ANQGSEA. V was cut by 8 bases and J by 5 bases, with 15 bases left in between. There are 12 residues in the CDR3. The CDR3 spells CSLWGAEETQYF. CDR3 DNA: TGCAGCCTCTGGGGAGCGGAGGAGACCCAGTACTTC.

This clonotype was counted many times. A library made for alpha chains picked up this beta chain off target, so its size means little. The chain carries TRBV7-2 and TRBJ2-5, with 7 nucleotides matching TRBD2. With 2 bases clipped from V and 0 bases from J, the junction kept 3 bases outside the gene matches. This CDR3 has 15 amino acids. Per germline, CDR1 SGHTA and CDR2 FQGNSA. The CDR3 DNA is TGTGCCAGCAGCTTACGAGCGGGAAACCAAGAGACCCAGTACTTC. It is translated as CASSLRAGNQETQYF.

In this sample, this clonotype turned up many times. Since the library was made to target alpha chains, this beta chain is a stray read and its abundance is not meaningful. The J gene is TRBJ1-1, the V gene TRBV28; D not certain. The germline V and J ends were trimmed by 2 bases and 2 bases, with 12 bases remaining between them. Germline V CDR1 and CDR2: MDHEN, SYDVKM. The CDR3 totals 15 residues. The CDR3 bases are TGTGCCAGCAGTTTAGCGGCAGGAGGAAACACTGAAGCTTTCTTT. It encodes CASSLAAGGNTEAFF.

This clonotype was found many times. This beta chain came through as a stray read in a library set up for alpha chains, and its size says little. CDR3: CASSLGPLETQYF. CDR3 DNA sequence: TGTGCCAGCAGCTTAGGACCGCTGGAGACCCAGTACTTC. This rearrangement joins TRBV7-9 to TRBJ2-5, with D unresolved. Germline V gives CDR1 SEHNR, CDR2 FQNEAQ (reference sequence). With 1 base removed from V and 5 bases from J, the gap between germline ends came to 8 bases. This CDR3 region has 13 residues.

This clonotype has at least ten counts. This beta chain represents an off-target read in a library built for alpha chains; its size is of limited meaning. The chain uses TRBV7-3 and TRBJ2-5, with D perhaps TRBD1 (6 bases). Trimming stripped 5 bases from V and 1 base from J, with 8 bases between. CDR1 is SGHTA and CDR2 is FQGTGA in the germline V gene. The CDR3 has 13 residues. The CDR3 is CASSPQGQETQYF. The CDR3 DNA sequence: TGTGCCAGCAGCCCACAGGGCCAAGAGACCCAGTACTTC.

Ten or more counts support this clonotype. This beta chain is a stray sequence in a library constructed for alpha chains; its clone size is not meaningful. The chain couples TRBV7-9 to TRBJ2-1, with D perhaps TRBD2 (6 bases). The CDR3 loop spans 18 amino acids. In germline, CDR1 is SEHNR, CDR2 FQNEAQ (reference sequence). Trimming cost V 7 bases and J 0 bases, with 22 bases left between them. This CDR3 reads CASTGTATPVSSYNEQFF. As DNA, the CDR3 is TGTGCCAGCACCGGGACTGCGACTCCTGTTAGCTCCTACAATGAGCAGTTCTTC.

Within the sample, this clonotype is medium-sized. This beta chain lies outside the target of a library built for alpha chains; its clone size means little. The chain couples TRBV7-2 to TRBJ2-1, with 11 bases that match TRBD2. The junction had 4 bases not matched to a gene; V was cut back by 6 bases and J by 0 bases. Germline lookup yields CDR1 SGHTA and CDR2 FQGNSA. CDR3 size: 16 residues. The CDR3 nucleotides read TGTGCCAGCAGAAGACTAGCGGGGAGCTCCTACAATGAGCAGTTCTTC. Amino acids: CASRRLAGSSYNEQFF.

As concerns this clonotype: This beta chain is off target for a library built for alpha chains, so its abundance means little. This chain connects TRBV24-1 to TRBJ2-7; 10 bases match TRBD1. CDR3 length: 13 residues. V lost 6 bases, J lost 4 bases, and 2 bases stayed unmatched. Germline V gives CDR1 KGHDR, CDR2 SFDVKD. The CDR3 nucleotides are TGTGCCACCAGTTTGGGACAGGGGTACGAGCAGTACTTC. Encoded protein: CATSLGQGYEQYF.

In its sample, this clonotype was seen many times. This beta chain is off target for a library built for alpha chains, so its abundance means little. This sequence joins TRBV27 and TRBJ2-3, with 7 bases that match TRBD2. With V trimmed by 5 bases and J by 3 bases, 5 bases remained unmatched. The CDR3 totals 14 residues. The germline V gene has CDR1 MNHEY and CDR2 SMNVEV (reference sequence). Here the CDR3 reads CASSAQRETDTQYF. The CDR3 nucleotides are TGTGCCAGCAGTGCCCAGCGGGAAACAGATACGCAGTATTTT.

This clonotype showed up just a few times. The size of this beta chain means little, since it is a stray read in a library made for alpha chains. This rearrangement joins TRBV30 to TRBJ1-1, with 7 nucleotides matching TRBD1. In germline, CDR1 is GTSNPN, CDR2 SVGIG (reference sequence). J lost 3 bases, V lost 2 bases, and 3 bases had no gene match. CDR3 length: 13 residues. This chain's CDR3 is CAWSRGTDTEAFF. For the CDR3, the DNA is TGTGCCTGGAGTAGAGGGACAGACACTGAAGCTTTCTTT.

This clonotype was seen repeatedly, ten times or more. The library was designed around alpha chains, so this beta chain is a stray read whose abundance carries little weight. J is TRBJ2-1 and V is TRBV6-5; D is undetermined. Trimming left V 0 bases short and J 3 bases short, with 6 bases between. Looked up from germline, CDR1 is MNHEY and CDR2 is SVGAGI. The CDR3 covers 14 residues. CDR3 bases: TGTGCCAGCAGTTACTCAGTAGACTACAATGAGCAGTTCTTC. It is translated as CASSYSVDYNEQFF.

This clonotype was seen at least ten times. Since it is a stray read in a library aimed at alpha chains, this beta chain has a size that is not meaningful. The chain employs TRBV6-6 and TRBJ1-1; D possibly corresponds to TRBD1 (5 bases). Trimming pared 2 bases from V and 5 bases from J, leaving 6 bases between. This CDR3 region has 12 residues. Per germline, CDR1 MNHNY and CDR2 SVGAGI (reference sequence). CDR3 DNA sequence: TGTGCCAGCAGTTACGGGGGGACTGAAGCTTTCTTT. As protein: CASSYGGTEAFF.

This clonotype has at least ten counts. This beta chain is a stray sequence in a library constructed for alpha chains; its clone size is not meaningful. The V gene is TRBV2, the J gene TRBJ2-2; D may be TRBD1 (5 bases). CDR1 is SNHLY, CDR2 FYNNEI, per germline. Trimming removed 8 bases at V and 1 base at J, with 11 bases between. The CDR3 length is 14 residues. DNA for the CDR3: TGTGCCAGCCTAGACAGCTTGAACACCGGGGAGCTGTTTTTT. It translates to CASLDSLNTGELFF.

In its sample, this clonotype was seen many times. This beta chain is an off-target read within a library intended for alpha chains, so its frequency means little. The CDR3 coding sequence is TGCAGTGCTAGGGATCGGGGGGAAACTGAAGCTTTCTTT. This codes for CSARDRGETEAFF. This chain uses TRBV20-1 with TRBJ1-1, with D perhaps TRBD1 (5 bases). The CDR3 has 13 residues. V was shortened by 3 bases and J by 5 bases, with 13 bases between the two germline ends. Germline CDR1 is DFQATT and CDR2 is SNEGSKA (reference sequence).

The sample holds many counts of this clonotype. The size of this beta chain means little, since it is a stray read in a library made for alpha chains. The DNA for the CDR3 is TGTGCCAGCAGTCGGGACAACTCCTACGAGCAGTACTTC. Translating it yields CASSRDNSYEQYF. V and J are TRBV27 and TRBJ2-7; perhaps TRBD1 as D (6 bases). Germline V gene data show CDR1 as MNHEY and CDR2 as SMNVEV (reference sequence). V gave up 5 bases and J gave up 0 bases, with 8 bases separating them. The CDR3 has 13 amino acids.

This clonotype appeared a few times. For a library built for alpha chains, this beta chain is a stray read; little rests on its size. V gene TRBV5-1 combines with J gene TRBJ2-7; D is undetermined. V shed 3 bases and J shed 9 bases, with 16 bases lying between them. The CDR3 has 13 amino acids. CDR1 SGHRS and CDR2 YFSETQ come from the germline V gene. The CDR3 region is CASSSTGPNGQYF. CDR3 DNA sequence: TGCGCCAGCAGCTCGACGGGCCCCAACGGGCAGTACTTC.

A note on this clonotype: Since it is a stray read in a library aimed at alpha chains, this beta chain has a size that is not meaningful. The CDR3 loop is CASSIPGTSLSYEQYF. Here the CDR3 DNA reads TGTGCCAGCAGTATCCCAGGGACTAGTCTATCCTACGAGCAGTACTTC. V usage is TRBV28 and J usage is TRBJ2-7, with TRBD2 matching 8 bases. The CDR3 loop spans 16 amino acids. Germline V gene lookup returns CDR1 MDHEN and CDR2 SYDVKM. Trimming removed 5 bases from V and 1 base from J; junction bases left unmatched: 10.

This clonotype was picked up many times. For a library built for alpha chains, this beta chain is a stray read; little rests on its size. V usage is TRBV28 and J usage is TRBJ2-1, with 7 bases aligning to TRBD2. CDR1 and CDR2 (germline): MDHEN, SYDVKM. The trim removed 2 bases at V and 0 bases at J, leaving 4 bases unmatched. The CDR3 contains 16 residues. This chain's CDR3 is CASSLITGGSYNEQFF. The CDR3 region has the DNA TGTGCCAGCAGTTTAATCACGGGAGGCTCCTACAATGAGCAGTTCTTC.

This clonotype was picked up many times. This beta chain is a stray read from a library made for alpha chains; its abundance is not meaningful. V is TRBV16 and J is TRBJ2-6; D perhaps matches TRBD1 (5 bases). The V gene lost 2 bases and the J gene lost 0 bases, with 17 bases spanning the gap. The CDR3 has 19 residues. CDR1 is KGHSY and CDR2 is FQNENV in the germline V gene. The CDR3 sequence: CASSQPPPGMSSGANVLTF. The DNA of the CDR3 is TGTGCCAGCAGCCAACCGCCCCCAGGGATGAGCTCTGGGGCCAACGTCCTGACTTTC.

This clonotype was recorded many times. Within a library made for alpha chains, this beta chain is off target, and its count is uninformative. The chain recombines TRBV6-5 with TRBJ1-6, with 9 bases matching TRBD1. The germline V gene encodes CDR1 MNHEY and CDR2 SVGAGI. V trimming: 0 bases; J trimming: 4 bases; junction bases outside the gene matches: 1. This CDR3 spans 16 amino acids. CDR3 nucleotide sequence: TGTGCCAGCAGTTACTCGGGGACAGGGTATAATTCACCCCTCCACTTT. It is translated as CASSYSGTGYNSPLHF.